These 30 T cell receptor beta chains originate from one sample sequenced in a study of T cell responses to AZD1222 COVID-19 vaccine. TCRdb keeps only in-frame clones here, not all; method: immunoSEQ multiplex PCR. Of roughly 100,000 clones in the sample, 84% were seen once. Source: peripheral blood, taken on day 0 of AZD1222 vaccination. The receptor source for this set is an adult in good health.

This clone occurred a few times. The rearrangement links TRBV19 to TRBJ1-2, with TRBD1 as a possible D gene (5 bases). CDR3 length equals 16 residues. The germline gives CDR1 LNHDA, CDR2 SQIVND (reference sequence). The V end lost 6 bases, the J end lost 5 bases, and 22 bases lay between the germline ends. CDR3: CASRDSQAMGYYGYTF. Here the CDR3 DNA reads TGTGCCAGTAGGGACTCACAGGCGATGGGGTATTATGGCTACACCTTC.

A note on this clone: No conserved phenylalanine or tryptophan ends this CDR3, so it is likely a read error. It is unclear where the CDR3 begins or ends on the DNA, so no DNA is shown, and the CDR3 is as TCRdb lists it. V is TRBV7-9 and J is TRBJ1-4; TRBD1 is the table's D call and was not checked against the DNA. The CDR3 numbers 11 amino acids, ends counted. Germline V gene lookup returns CDR1 SEHNR and CDR2 FQNEAQ (reference sequence). The CDR3 protein is CASSLPGQGII.

This sequence joins TRBV4-3 and TRBJ1-3, with D uncertain. The CDR3 has 11 residues. The V end was cut by 4 bases, the J end by 4 bases, with 2 bases between. Germline assignment: CDR1 LGHNA and CDR2 YSLEER. CDR3 DNA sequence: TGCGCCAGCAGCCCCGGAAACACCATATATTTT. It codes for CASSPGNTIYF.

The sample holds a few counts of this clone. The rearrangement links TRBV6-5 to TRBJ2-6, with D perhaps assigned TRBD1 or TRBD2 (5 bases each). Germline V lookup: CDR1 MNHEY, CDR2 SVGAGI. This CDR3 has 15 amino acids. The V gene lost 2 bases and the J gene lost 1 base, with 6 bases spanning the gap. The CDR3 region is CASSYGGSGANVLTF. Written as DNA, the CDR3 is TGTGCCAGCAGTTACGGGGGTTCTGGGGCCAACGTCCTGACTTTC.

V and J are TRBV28 and TRBJ1-5; D is unresolved. V lost 2 bases and J lost 3, with 2 bases in between. This CDR3 region has 12 residues. Germline assignment: CDR1 MDHEN and CDR2 SYDVKM. CDR3 residues: CASSLINQPQHF. The CDR3 DNA follows: TGTGCCAGCAGTTTAATCAATCAGCCCCAGCATTTT. The entire variable domain, with the rest obtained from reference TRBV28 and TRBJ1-5, is as follows: DVKVTQSSRYLVKRTGEKVFLECVQDMDHENMFWYRQDPGLGLRLIYFSYDVKMKEKGDIPEGYSVSREKKERFSLILESASTNQTSMYLCASSLINQPQHFGDGTRLSIL.

CDR3 sequence: CASREGQLNEKLFF. DNA for the CDR3: TGCGCCAGCAGGGAGGGACAGCTTAATGAAAAACTGTTTTTT. The chain combines TRBV10-2 with TRBJ1-4; TRBD1 agrees at 7 bases. Looked up from germline, CDR1 is WSHSY and CDR2 is SAAADI. The CDR3 is 14 amino acids. With V trimmed by 6 bases and J by 4 bases, 5 bases remained unmatched.

In DNA, the CDR3 is TGCGCCAGCAGCCAAACACCAGCGGACTCTGGGGCCAACGTCCTGACTTTC. Amino acid sequence: CASSQTPADSGANVLTF. The genes are TRBV4-1 and TRBJ2-6; tentatively, D is TRBD2 (5 bases). With 2 bases removed from V and 0 bases from J, the gap between germline ends came to 11 bases. In germline, CDR1 is MGHRA, CDR2 YSYEKL. This CDR3 has 17 amino acids.

V is TRBV4-3 and J is TRBJ2-7; a possible D gene is TRBD2 (6 bases). V was clipped by 0 bases and J by 7 bases, with 16 bases between them. The CDR3 is 15 amino acids. Looked up from germline, CDR1 is LGHNA and CDR2 is YSLEER. CDR3 nucleotide sequence: TGCGCCAGCAGCCAAGATTTCGGGAGAAGGGGTGAGCAGTACTTC. Amino acid sequence: CASSQDFGRRGEQYF.

This chain connects TRBV27 to TRBJ1-4; maybe TRBD1 (5 bases). The CDR3 is 17 residues long. CDR1 and CDR2 from the germline V gene are MNHEY and SMNVEV (reference sequence). V gave up 2 bases and J gave up 3 bases, with 16 bases separating them. In DNA form, the CDR3 reads TGTGCCAGCAGTTTACTGAGGGGCCCGTCCCCTAATGAAAAACTGTTTTTT. Its translation is CASSLLRGPSPNEKLFF.

The chain carries TRBV5-1 and TRBJ1-1, with TRBD1 as a possible D gene (5 bases). The V end was cut by 3 bases, the J end by 4 bases, with 16 bases between. The germline gives CDR1 SGHRS, CDR2 YFSETQ. The CDR3 sequence is 15 residues long. Here the CDR3 reads CASSSGDDSSTEAFF. The DNA of the CDR3 is TGCGCCAGCAGCTCGGGGGACGATTCCAGCACTGAAGCTTTCTTT. Full variable domain (missing parts from reference TRBV5-1 and TRBJ1-1): KAGVTQTPRYLIKTRGQQVTLSCSPISGHRSVSWYQQTPGQGLQFLFEYFSETQRNKGNFPGRFSGRQFSNSRSEMNVSTLELGDSALYLCASSSGDDSSTEAFFGQGTRLTVV.

The V and J genes are TRBV24-1 and TRBJ1-2; D gene unclear. This CDR3 has 13 amino acids. The germline gives CDR1 KGHDR, CDR2 SFDVKD. V dropped 4 bases and J dropped 2 bases, with 7 bases sitting between them. This CDR3 reads CATSDPANYGYTF. The CDR3 DNA reads TGTGCCACCAGTGACCCCGCCAACTATGGCTACACCTTC.

This rearrangement joins TRBV19 to TRBJ1-5; 7 nucleotides match TRBD1. With V trimmed by 7 bases and J by 0 bases, 6 bases remained unmatched. Germline loops: CDR1 LNHDA, CDR2 SQIVND (reference sequence). The CDR3 length is 15 residues. The CDR3 nucleotides are TGTGCCAGTACAGGGGGAGGCCCTAGCAATCAGCCCCAGCATTTT. It translates to CASTGGGPSNQPQHF.

The V gene is TRBV7-2, the J gene TRBJ1-2; D may be TRBD1 (6 bases). Germline CDR1 and CDR2: SGHTA and FQGNSA. V lost 5 bases and J lost 4, with 17 bases in between. There are 15 residues in the CDR3. For the CDR3, the DNA is TGTGCCAGCAGCCCGGTCTACGGACAGCCCTATGGCTACACCTTC. It yields the protein CASSPVYGQPYGYTF.

In its sample, this clone was seen a few times. The rearrangement joins TRBV28 to TRBJ1-2; 7 bases agree with TRBD1. The CDR3 has 16 amino acids. From germline, CDR1 is MDHEN and CDR2 SYDVKM. J gave up 5 bases and V 6 bases, and 15 bases lay outside the gene matches. In nucleotides, the CDR3 is TGTGCCAGCAGGGATACGGGACAGCTCGGAATATATGGCTACACCTTC. This gives the protein CASRDTGQLGIYGYTF.

The chain couples TRBV4-2 to TRBJ2-7, with 8 bases that match TRBD1. The CDR3 totals 16 residues. Per germline, CDR1 LGHNA and CDR2 YNFKEQ. With V trimmed by 4 bases and J by 5 bases, 13 bases remained unmatched. The CDR3, as DNA: TGTGCCAGCAGCCTAGGGGTGACAGGGGTTGACAACGAGCAGTACTTC. It yields the protein CASSLGVTGVDNEQYF.

V usage is TRBV5-1 and J usage is TRBJ2-7; D uncertain. The CDR3 runs to 15 residues. Germline values: CDR1 SGHRS, CDR2 YFSETQ. V was shortened by 1 base and J by 6 bases, with 17 bases between the two germline ends. The CDR3 loop is CASSLSSRSTGEQYF. The CDR3 region has the DNA TGCGCCAGCAGCTTGTCGTCGCGATCAACGGGCGAGCAGTACTTC.

This rearrangement joins TRBV11-3 to TRBJ2-7, with 7 bases aligning to TRBD2. The junction had 11 bases not matched to a gene; V was cut back by 5 bases and J by 4 bases. Germline V CDR1 and CDR2: SGHNT, YENEEA. The length of the CDR3 is 15 residues. The CDR3: CASSRWEGPEYEQYV. The CDR3 DNA follows: TGTGCCAGCAGCCGATGGGAGGGGCCGGAGTACGAGCAGTACGTC.

The chain recombines TRBV5-1 with TRBJ2-5, with TRBD2 identical over 7 bases. From germline, CDR1 is SGHRS and CDR2 YFSETQ. The CDR3 consists of 13 residues. Losses at the gene ends were 3 bases for V and 7 bases for J; bases not matched to a gene: 6. CDR3 amino acids: CASSSSSGGTQYF. The CDR3 DNA reads TGCGCCAGCAGCTCCTCGTCGGGGGGGACCCAGTACTTC.

CDR3: CASSQVGSDTEAFF. CDR3 sequence (DNA): TGTGCCAGCAGCCAAGTAGGGTCGGACACTGAAGCTTTCTTT. The chain joins TRBV3-1 (or the pseudogene TRBV3-2) to TRBJ1-1; D unclear. This CDR3 is built from 14 residues. Germline-derived CDR1 and CDR2 are LGHDT and YNNKEL (reference sequence). Trimming took 1 base from V and 3 from J, leaving 9 bases between them.

The V call is TRBV4-3, the J call TRBJ2-1, with 13 bases matching TRBD2. V lost 0 bases to trimming and J lost 5 bases; unmatched junction nucleotides: 7. Germline V gene lookup returns CDR1 LGHNA and CDR2 YSLEER. The CDR3 length is 18 residues. CDR3 coding DNA: TGCGCCAGCAGCCAAGATTTTCGGACTAGCGGGAGAAACAATGAGCAGTTCTTC. This encodes CASSQDFRTSGRNNEQFF.

This clone was seen just once. The DNA for the CDR3 is TGCGCCAGCAGCTTAGAGGCTAGCGGGAGGGCAAATGAGCAGTTCTTC. It codes for CASSLEASGRANEQFF. This chain joins TRBV5-1 and TRBJ2-1, with 12 bases that match TRBD2. With 2 bases clipped from V and 7 bases from J, the junction kept 7 bases outside the gene matches. Germline CDR1 and CDR2: SGHRS and YFSETQ. The CDR3 length is 16 residues. Filled out from reference TRBV5-1 and TRBJ2-1, the complete variable domain reads KAGVTQTPRYLIKTRGQQVTLSCSPISGHRSVSWYQQTPGQGLQFLFEYFSETQRNKGNFPGRFSGRQFSNSRSEMNVSTLELGDSALYLCASSLEASGRANEQFFGPGTRLTVL.

V usage is TRBV9 and J usage is TRBJ2-1; D remains unclear. The CDR3 is 16 residues long. Trimming pared 0 bases from V and 0 bases from J, leaving 10 bases between. Germline CDR1 and CDR2: SGDLS and YYNGEE. CDR3 DNA: TGTGCCAGCAGCGTAGAGGTAATGAGCTCCTACAATGAGCAGTTCTTC. It is translated as CASSVEVMSSYNEQFF.

The chain joins TRBV30 to TRBJ1-2, with a weak D call TRBD1 (6 bases). CDR1 and CDR2 (germline): GTSNPN, SVGIG (reference sequence). Trimming took off 4 bases at V and 8 bases at J, with 14 bases between the two ends. The CDR3 extends over 12 amino acids. Here the CDR3 reads CAWITGRGGYTF. In DNA, the CDR3 is TGTGCCTGGATTACAGGGCGAGGGGGCTACACCTTC.

The J gene is TRBJ2-1, the V gene TRBV5-1, with TRBD1 matching over 7 bases. There are 14 residues in the CDR3. Germline CDR1 and CDR2: SGHRS and YFSETQ. J lost 9 bases, V lost 0 bases, and 6 bases had no gene match. CDR3 sequence reads: CASSLGQGMSEQFF. CDR3 coding DNA: TGCGCCAGCAGCTTGGGACAGGGTATGAGTGAGCAGTTCTTC. Supplemented by reference TRBV5-1 and TRBJ2-1, the full variable domain reads KAGVTQTPRYLIKTRGQQVTLSCSPISGHRSVSWYQQTPGQGLQFLFEYFSETQRNKGNFPGRFSGRQFSNSRSEMNVSTLELGDSALYLCASSLGQGMSEQFFGPGTRLTVL.

The genes are TRBV6-2 or TRBV6-3 and TRBJ2-1; D is uncertain. V dropped 2 bases and J dropped 4 bases, with 9 bases sitting between them. The CDR3 has 14 amino acids. The germline V gene has CDR1 MNHEY and CDR2 SVGEGT. This CDR3 reads CASSYTRQYNEQFF. Written as DNA, the CDR3 is TGTGCCAGCAGTTACACTCGCCAGTACAATGAGCAGTTCTTC.

This chain links TRBV5-6 with TRBJ1-5; 8 bases agree with TRBD1. The germline gives CDR1 SGHDT, CDR2 YYEEEE. The CDR3 runs to 16 residues. V gave up 0 bases and J gave up 2 bases; unmatched junction bases: 4. The CDR3 DNA reads TGTGCCAGCAGCTTGGCCACGACAGGGGGCAATCAGCCCCAGCATTTT. Translation: CASSLATTGGNQPQHF. Based on the CDR3 plus reference TRBV5-6 and TRBJ1-5, the full variable domain is DAGVTQSPTHLIKTRGQQVTLRCSPKSGHDTVSWYQQALGQGPQFIFQYYEEEERQRGNFPDRFSGHQFPNYSSELNVNALLLGDSALYLCASSLATTGGNQPQHFGDGTRLSIL.

V gene TRBV21-1 combines with J gene TRBJ1-6. TRBV21-1 represents a pseudogene. This CDR3 contains 12 residues. The CDR3 protein is CASEGSGSPLHF. CDR3 DNA sequence: TGTGCCAGCGAAGGGTCGGGGTCACCCCTCCACTTT.

This clone qualifies as medium-sized. This chain connects TRBV11-3 to TRBJ2-2; TRBD2 matches at 8 bases. V dropped 5 bases and J dropped 1; count of bases not matched to a gene: 6. The CDR3 is 16 residues long. The V gene's germline CDR1 is SGHNT and CDR2 YENEEA. The CDR3 spells CASSPESGGNTGELFF. CDR3 DNA: TGTGCCAGCAGCCCAGAGAGCGGGGGGAACACCGGGGAGCTGTTTTTT.

This rearrangement joins TRBV7-9 to TRBJ1-5; tentative D call: TRBD1 (6 bases). CDR1 and CDR2 from the germline V gene are SEHNR and FQNEAQ (reference sequence). V lost 6 bases to trimming and J lost 0 bases, with 12 bases between them. The CDR3 runs to 15 residues. The CDR3 reads CASSKQGYSNQPQHF. CDR3 in DNA: TGTGCCAGCAGTAAACAGGGATATAGCAATCAGCCCCAGCATTTT.

This sequence joins TRBV18 and TRBJ1-1; 10 bases are shared with TRBD1. CDR1 is KGHSH, CDR2 LQKENI, per germline. The CDR3 length is 16 residues. With V trimmed by 0 bases and J by 5 bases, 6 bases remained unmatched. The DNA of the CDR3 is TGTGCCAGCTCACCACCTGGACAGGGGGATCGAACTGAAGCTTTCTTT. Protein product: CASSPPGQGDRTEAFF.